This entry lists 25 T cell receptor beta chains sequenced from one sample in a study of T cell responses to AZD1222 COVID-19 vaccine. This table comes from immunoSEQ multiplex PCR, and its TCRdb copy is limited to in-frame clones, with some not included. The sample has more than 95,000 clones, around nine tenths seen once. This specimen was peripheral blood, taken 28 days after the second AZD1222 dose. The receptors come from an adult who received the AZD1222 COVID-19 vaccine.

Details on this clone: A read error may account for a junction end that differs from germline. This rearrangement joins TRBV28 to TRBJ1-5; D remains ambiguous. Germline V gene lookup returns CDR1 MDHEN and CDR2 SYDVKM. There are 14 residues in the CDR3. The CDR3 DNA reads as TGTGCCATCAGTCCCCCGGGTCGAAATCAGCCCCAGCATTTT. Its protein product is CAISPPGRNQPQHF.

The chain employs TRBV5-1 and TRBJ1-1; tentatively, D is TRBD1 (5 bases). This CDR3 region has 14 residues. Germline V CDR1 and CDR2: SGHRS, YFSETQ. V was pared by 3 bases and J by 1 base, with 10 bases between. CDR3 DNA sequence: TGCGCCAGCAGCTCCGGGACGGGGAACACTGAAGCTTTCTTT. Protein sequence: CASSSGTGNTEAFF.

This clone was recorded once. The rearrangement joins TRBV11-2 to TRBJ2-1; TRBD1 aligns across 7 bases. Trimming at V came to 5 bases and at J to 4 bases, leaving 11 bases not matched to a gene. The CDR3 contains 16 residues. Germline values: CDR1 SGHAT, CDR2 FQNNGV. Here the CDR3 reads CASSPIRGRRYNEQFF. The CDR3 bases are TGTGCCAGCAGCCCTATAAGGGGGCGAAGGTACAATGAGCAGTTCTTC.

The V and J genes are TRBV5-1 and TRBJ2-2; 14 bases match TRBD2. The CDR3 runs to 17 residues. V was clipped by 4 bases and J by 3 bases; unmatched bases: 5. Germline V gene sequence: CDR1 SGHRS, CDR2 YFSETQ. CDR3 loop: CASSSGTSGSYTGELFF. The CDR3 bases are TGCGCCAGCAGCAGCGGGACTAGCGGGAGTTACACCGGGGAGCTGTTTTTT. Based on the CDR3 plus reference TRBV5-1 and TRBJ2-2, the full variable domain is KAGVTQTPRYLIKTRGQQVTLSCSPISGHRSVSWYQQTPGQGLQFLFEYFSETQRNKGNFPGRFSGRQFSNSRSEMNVSTLELGDSALYLCASSSGTSGSYTGELFFGEGSRLTVL.

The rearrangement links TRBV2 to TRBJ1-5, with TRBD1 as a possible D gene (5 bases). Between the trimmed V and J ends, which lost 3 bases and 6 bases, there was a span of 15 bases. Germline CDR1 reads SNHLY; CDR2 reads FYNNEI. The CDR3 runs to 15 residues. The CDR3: CASSDRGRLSQPQHF. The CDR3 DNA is TGTGCCAGCAGTGATCGGGGGAGACTTTCTCAGCCCCAGCATTTT.

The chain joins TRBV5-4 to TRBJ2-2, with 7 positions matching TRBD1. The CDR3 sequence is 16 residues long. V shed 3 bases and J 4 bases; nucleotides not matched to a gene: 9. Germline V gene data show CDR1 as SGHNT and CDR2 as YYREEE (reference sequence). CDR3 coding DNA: TGTGCCAGCAGCTCCGAAAGGGGGCTAGGCACCGGGGAGCTGTTTTTT. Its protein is CASSSERGLGTGELFF.

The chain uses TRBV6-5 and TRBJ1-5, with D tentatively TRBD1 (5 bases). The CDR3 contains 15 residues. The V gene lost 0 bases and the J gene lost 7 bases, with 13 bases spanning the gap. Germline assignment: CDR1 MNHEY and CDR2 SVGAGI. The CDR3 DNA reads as TGTGCCAGCAGTTACTCGAAAACAGGAGGACAGCCCCAGCATTTT. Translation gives CASSYSKTGGQPQHF.

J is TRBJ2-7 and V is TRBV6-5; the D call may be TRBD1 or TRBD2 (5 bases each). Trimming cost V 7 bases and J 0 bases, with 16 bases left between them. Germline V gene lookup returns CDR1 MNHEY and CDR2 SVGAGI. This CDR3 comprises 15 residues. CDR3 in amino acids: CASKTGIGGSYEQYF. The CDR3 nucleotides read TGTGCCAGCAAAACCGGGATTGGGGGCTCCTACGAGCAGTACTTC.

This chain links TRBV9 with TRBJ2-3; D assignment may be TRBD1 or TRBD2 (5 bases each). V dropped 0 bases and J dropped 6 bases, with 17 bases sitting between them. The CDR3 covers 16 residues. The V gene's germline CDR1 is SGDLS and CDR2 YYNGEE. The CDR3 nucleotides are TGTGCCAGCAGCGTAGGTTCTGGGACGGAAGGGGATACGCAGTATTTT. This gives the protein CASSVGSGTEGDTQYF.

DNA for the CDR3: TGTGCCATCAGTCCCTCGGGCTCGAGAGAGACCCAGTACTTC. It encodes CAISPSGSRETQYF. The chain carries TRBV10-3 and TRBJ2-5, with D uncertain. The CDR3 totals 14 residues. Trimming removed 5 bases at V and 4 bases at J, with 14 bases between. Germline-derived CDR1 and CDR2 are ENHRY and SYGVKD.

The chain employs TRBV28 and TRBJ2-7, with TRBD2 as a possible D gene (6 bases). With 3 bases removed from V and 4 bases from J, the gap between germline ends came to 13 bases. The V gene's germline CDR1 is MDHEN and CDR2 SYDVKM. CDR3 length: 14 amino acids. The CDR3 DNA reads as TGTGCCAGCAGTTTTGGACGGGAGTTTTACGAGCAGTACTTC. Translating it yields CASSFGREFYEQYF.

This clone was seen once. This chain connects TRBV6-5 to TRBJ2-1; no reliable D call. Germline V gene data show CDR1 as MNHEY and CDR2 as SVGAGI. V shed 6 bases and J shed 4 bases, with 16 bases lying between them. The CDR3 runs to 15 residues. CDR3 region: CASRYDVLGYNEQFF. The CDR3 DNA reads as TGTGCCAGCAGGTACGACGTCCTAGGGTACAATGAGCAGTTCTTC.

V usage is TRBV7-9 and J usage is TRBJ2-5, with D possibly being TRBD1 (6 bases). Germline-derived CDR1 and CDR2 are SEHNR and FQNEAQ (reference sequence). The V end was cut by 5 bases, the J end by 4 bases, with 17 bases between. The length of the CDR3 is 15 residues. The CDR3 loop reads CASSPGTLLPETQYF. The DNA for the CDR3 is TGTGCCAGCAGCCCCGGGACACTTCTTCCAGAGACCCAGTACTTC. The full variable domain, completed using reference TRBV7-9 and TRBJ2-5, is DTGVSQNPRHKITKRGQNVTFRCDPISEHNRLYWYRQTLGQGPEFLTYFQNEAQLEKSRLLSDRFSAERPKGSFSTLEIQRTEQGDSAMYLCASSPGTLLPETQYFGPGTRLLVL.

The CDR3 region is CASSLAPGQGDTIYF. The DNA of the CDR3 is TGCGCCAGCAGCTTGGCCCCGGGACAGGGGGACACCATATATTTT. The chain uses TRBV5-1 and TRBJ1-3; TRBD1 aligns across 11 bases. After removal of 0 bases from V and 8 bases from J, the junction contained 4 bases not matched to a gene. The length of the CDR3 is 15 residues. Germline CDR1 is SGHRS and CDR2 is YFSETQ. Drawing the rest from reference TRBV5-1 and TRBJ1-3, the complete variable domain is KAGVTQTPRYLIKTRGQQVTLSCSPISGHRSVSWYQQTPGQGLQFLFEYFSETQRNKGNFPGRFSGRQFSNSRSEMNVSTLELGDSALYLCASSLAPGQGDTIYFGEGSWLTVV.

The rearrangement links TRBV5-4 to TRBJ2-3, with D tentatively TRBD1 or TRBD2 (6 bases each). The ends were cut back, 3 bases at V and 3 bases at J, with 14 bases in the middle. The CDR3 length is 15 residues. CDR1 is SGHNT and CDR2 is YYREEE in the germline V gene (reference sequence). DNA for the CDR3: TGTGCCAGCAGCTCTAAGGGGGAGGTTACAGATACGCAGTATTTT. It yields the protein CASSSKGEVTDTQYF.

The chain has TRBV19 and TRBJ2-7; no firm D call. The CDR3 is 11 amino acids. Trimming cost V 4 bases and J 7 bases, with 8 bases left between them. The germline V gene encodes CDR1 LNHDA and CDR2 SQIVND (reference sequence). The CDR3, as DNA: TGTGCCAGTAGTACCCGGAGAGAGCAGTACTTC. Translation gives CASSTRREQYF.

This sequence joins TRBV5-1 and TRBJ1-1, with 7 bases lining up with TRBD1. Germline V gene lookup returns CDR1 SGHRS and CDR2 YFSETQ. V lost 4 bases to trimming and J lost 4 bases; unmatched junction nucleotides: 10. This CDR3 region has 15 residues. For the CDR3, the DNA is TGCGCCAGCAGCGCCTGGACAGGAAAGGGCACTGAAGCTTTCTTT. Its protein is CASSAWTGKGTEAFF.

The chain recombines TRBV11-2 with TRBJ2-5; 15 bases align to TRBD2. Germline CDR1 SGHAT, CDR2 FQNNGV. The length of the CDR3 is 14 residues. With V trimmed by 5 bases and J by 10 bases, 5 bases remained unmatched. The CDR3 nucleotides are TGTGCCAGCAGCCCTGGGACTAGCGGGAGGATCCAGTACTTC. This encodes CASSPGTSGRIQYF.

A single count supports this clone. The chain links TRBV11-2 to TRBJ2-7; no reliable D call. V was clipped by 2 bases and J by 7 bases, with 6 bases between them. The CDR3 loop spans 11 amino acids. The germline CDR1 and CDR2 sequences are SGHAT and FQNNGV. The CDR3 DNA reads TGTGCCAGCAGCTTAAGTGGGGAGCAGTACTTC. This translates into CASSLSGEQYF.

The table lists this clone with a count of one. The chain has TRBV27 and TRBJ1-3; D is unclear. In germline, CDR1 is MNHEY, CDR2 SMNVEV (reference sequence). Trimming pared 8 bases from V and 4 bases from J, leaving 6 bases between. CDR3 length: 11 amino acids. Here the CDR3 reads CASVSGNTIYF. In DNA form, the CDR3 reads TGTGCCAGCGTTTCGGGAAACACCATATATTTT.

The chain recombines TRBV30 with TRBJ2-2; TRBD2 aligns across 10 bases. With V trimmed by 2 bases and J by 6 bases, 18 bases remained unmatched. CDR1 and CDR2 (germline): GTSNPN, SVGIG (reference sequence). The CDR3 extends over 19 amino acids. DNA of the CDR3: TGTGCCTGGAGTACCTTAGCGGGAGGAAGCGTAATCCGGGCCGGGGAGCTGTTTTTT. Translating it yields CAWSTLAGGSVIRAGELFF.

Written as DNA, the CDR3 is TGTGCCAGCAGCTTGTACGGGAATATTGGACCCCAGCATTTT. Amino acids: CASSLYGNIGPQHF. V usage is TRBV5-6 and J usage is TRBJ1-5; D is unresolved. Trimming cost V 1 base and J 10 bases, with 15 bases left between them. The CDR3 extends over 14 amino acids. The germline V gene has CDR1 SGHDT and CDR2 YYEEEE.

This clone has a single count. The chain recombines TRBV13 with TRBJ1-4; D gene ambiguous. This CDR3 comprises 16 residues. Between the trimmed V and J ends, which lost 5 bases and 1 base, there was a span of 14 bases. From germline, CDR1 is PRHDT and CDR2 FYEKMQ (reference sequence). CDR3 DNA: TGTGCCAGCAGCCCTCGACCCGCCGGAACTAATGAAAAACTGTTTTTT. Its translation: CASSPRPAGTNEKLFF.

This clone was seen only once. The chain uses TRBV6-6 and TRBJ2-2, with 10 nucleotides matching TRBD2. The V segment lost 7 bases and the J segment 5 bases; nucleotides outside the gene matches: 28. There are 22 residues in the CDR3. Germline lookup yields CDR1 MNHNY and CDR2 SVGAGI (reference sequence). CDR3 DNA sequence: TGTGCCAGCACCTACCCGTCTAGCGGGAGCATCAAAGTTAGTGGGAATACCGGGGAGCTGTTTTTT. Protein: CASTYPSSGSIKVSGNTGELFF.

The CDR3 loop reads CASSDVGEKLFF. CDR3 coding DNA: TGTGCCAGCAGTGACGTGGGGGAAAAACTGTTTTTT. The rearrangement joins TRBV2 to TRBJ1-4, with D unresolved. The germline gives CDR1 SNHLY, CDR2 FYNNEI. The V end lost 3 bases, the J end lost 8 bases, and 7 bases lay between the germline ends. The CDR3 contains 12 residues.